This T cell receptor beta chain was identified in a study of post-analysis software for immune sequencing data. The study's findings and limits: Diversity measured as normalized Chao1 was significantly lower in multiple sclerosis patients than in controls.

This clonotype has at least ten counts. What it recognizes is unknown. TCR beta cDNA libraries included unique molecular identifiers. TCRdb re-called the PCR reads through MiXCR, storing one row per CDR3 protein. The sample has over 700,000 distinct CDR3 sequences, 25% to 30% seen once. The receptor was derived from a girl aged 5-17 years with multiple sclerosis. The sequenced sample consisted of blood.

The chain's CDR3 is CSVEGYKDSSYNEQFF. CDR3 in DNA: TGCAGCGTTGAAGGTTATAAGGATAGCTCCTACAATGAGCAGTTCTTC. The gene calls are TRBV29-1 and TRBJ2-1; the D is unclear. From germline, CDR1 is SQVTM and CDR2 ANQGSEA. This CDR3 has 16 residues. V lost 1 base, J lost 0 bases, and 13 bases lay in between.